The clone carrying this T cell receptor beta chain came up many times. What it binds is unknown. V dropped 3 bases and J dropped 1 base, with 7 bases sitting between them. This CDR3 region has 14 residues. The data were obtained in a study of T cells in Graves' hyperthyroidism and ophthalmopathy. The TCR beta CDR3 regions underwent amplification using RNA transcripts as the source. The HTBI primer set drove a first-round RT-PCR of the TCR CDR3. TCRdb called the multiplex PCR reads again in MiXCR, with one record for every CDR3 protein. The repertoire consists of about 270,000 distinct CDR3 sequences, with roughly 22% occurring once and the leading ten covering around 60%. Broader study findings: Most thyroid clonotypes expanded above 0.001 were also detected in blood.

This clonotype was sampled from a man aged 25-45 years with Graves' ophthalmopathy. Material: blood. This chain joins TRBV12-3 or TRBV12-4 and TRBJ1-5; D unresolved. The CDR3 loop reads CASSFGRSNQPQHF. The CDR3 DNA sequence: TGTGCCAGCAGTTTCGGTAGGAGCAATCAGCCCCAGCATTTT.